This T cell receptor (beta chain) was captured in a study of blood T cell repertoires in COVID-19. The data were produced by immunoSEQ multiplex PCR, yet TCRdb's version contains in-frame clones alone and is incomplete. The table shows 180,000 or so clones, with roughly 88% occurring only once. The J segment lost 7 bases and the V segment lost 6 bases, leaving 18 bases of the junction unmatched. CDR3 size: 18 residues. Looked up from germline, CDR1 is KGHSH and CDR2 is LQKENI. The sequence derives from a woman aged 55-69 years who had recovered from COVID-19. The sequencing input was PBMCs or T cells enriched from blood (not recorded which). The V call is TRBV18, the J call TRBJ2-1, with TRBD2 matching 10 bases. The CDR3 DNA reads TGTGCCAGCTCGTATTTTTTTTCCCCGACTAGCGGGCGGAATGAGCAGTTCTTC. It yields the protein CASSYFFSPTSGRNEQFF.